This T cell receptor (beta chain) was found in a study of early T cells in non-severe SARS-CoV-2 infection. About the study: Sequencing was performed on bulk RNA from unsorted whole blood, leaving chains unpaired.

Points from the study as a whole: Anti-spike CD8 responses were favored by VDJdb matching, which missed private and CD4 specificities.

The CDR3 extends over 15 amino acids. Between the trimmed V and J ends, which lost 10 bases and 2 bases, there was a span of 20 bases. CDR1 and CDR2 (germline): MNHEY, SVGAGI. This clonotype was recorded many times. Its matching antigen is unknown. In the library, individual cDNA molecules carried attached unique molecular identifiers. TCRdb processed the 5' RACE reads anew with MiXCR; each CDR3 protein has one entry. The table records 63,000 or so distinct CDR3 sequences, 12% of them present only once. The sample taken for sequencing was whole blood. This receptor was taken from an adult who was a healthcare worker with PCR-confirmed SARS-CoV-2 infection or an uninfected control (not recorded which). The chain employs TRBV6-5 and TRBJ2-5; the D gene is possibly TRBD1 (5 bases). The CDR3 nucleotides read TGTGCCAACCGCGAAGGGGCTTCACCTCAAGAGACCCAGTACTTC. This sequence encodes CANREGASPQETQYF.